This TCR beta chain was retrieved from a study of blood T cell repertoires in COVID-19. About the study: Donors in the United States, Italy and Spain gave samples during acute or convalescent COVID-19. Sample material is recorded as cDNA or gDNA derived from T cells, B-cell-depleted T cells, or PBMCs.

Measured with immunoSEQ multiplex PCR; TCRdb has only the in-frame clones, and not every one. The data contain 100,000 or so clones, roughly 85% of them singletons. The CDR3 has 15 residues. Germline V gene lookup returns CDR1 MDHEN and CDR2 SYDVKM. V lost 1 base to trimming and J lost 6 bases; unmatched junction nucleotides: 5. The specimen was peripheral blood. This chain joins TRBV28 and TRBJ1-3; 8 bases fit TRBD1. The sequence came from a woman in her 70s with acute or convalescent COVID-19. CDR3 amino acids: CASSLFGQGENTIYF. The CDR3 DNA reads as TGTGCCAGCAGTTTATTCGGACAGGGAGAAAACACCATATATTTT.